The rows below give T cell receptor beta chains drawn from one sample of a study of T cells in localized non-small cell lung cancer. Generated by immunoSEQ multiplex PCR, the TCRdb table keeps only in-frame clones and is missing some. Of 35,000 to 50,000 clones listed, 75% to 85% are singletons. This material consisted of PBMCs, taken before any cancer treatment. The receptors here all came from a woman aged 40-75 years with stage II squamous cell lung carcinoma. Both conserved end residues are part of each CDR3. A D gene is named only where the DNA matches it firmly. Only part of the rows carry a size: once, few, many, or a class if the clone is expanded.

J	size	D	V	DNA	CDR3
TRBJ1-4	-	-	TRBV19	TGTGCCAGTACTCAGCGGGGGGGCCTAAATGAAAAACTGTTTTTT	CASTQRGGLNEKLFF
TRBJ2-1	-	TRBD2	TRBV20-1	TGCAGTGCTCCGCGGGGGAGTGAGCAGTTCTTC	CSAPRGSEQFF
TRBJ2-2	-	-	TRBV6-5	TGTGCCACCCAAGGGGGGGCTAACACCGGGGAGCTGTTTTTT	CATQGGANTGELFF
TRBJ2-5	-	TRBD1	TRBV28	TGTGCCAGCACCATCCGGACAGGGTGGCAAGAGACCCAGTACTTC	CASTIRTGWQETQYF
TRBJ1-3	-	-	TRBV28	TGTGCCAGCAGTTTAGCTCTGGACACCATATATTTT	CASSLALDTIYF
TRBJ1-1	-	TRBD1	TRBV28	TGTGCCAGCTGGACAGGGAACACTGAAGCTTTCTTT	CASWTGNTEAFF
TRBJ1-5	-	-	TRBV7-9	TGTGCCAGCAGTTCAGCCCTGGGTTTTCAGCCCCAGCATTTT	CASSSALGFQPQHF
TRBJ2-1	-	TRBD1	TRBV2	TGTGCCAGCAGTGGGGACAGCAATGAGCAGTTCTTC	CASSGDSNEQFF
TRBJ2-2	-	TRBD1	TRBV18	TGTGCCAGCTCACCGGGACAGAGAGAGAGCACCGGGGAGCTGTTTTTT	CASSPGQRESTGELFF
TRBJ2-1	-	-	TRBV14	TGTGCCAGCAGCCAAGGGACCAGCTCCTACAATGAGCAGTTCTTC	CASSQGTSSYNEQFF
TRBJ2-7	-	-	TRBV9	TGTGCCAGCAGCGGGTTCGGGACGGAGAGCTCCTACGAGCAGTACTTC	CASSGFGTESSYEQYF
TRBJ2-1	-	-	TRBV15	TGTGCCACCAGCAGAGTTCGGGCCATCAATGAGCAGTTCTTC	CATSRVRAINEQFF
TRBJ2-3	-	TRBD2	TRBV7-2	TGTGCCAGCAGCTTACTAGCGGGGACCGTTGGGACAGATACGCAGTATTTT	CASSLLAGTVGTDTQYF
TRBJ2-1	-	TRBD2	TRBV11-2	TGTGCCAGCAGGACTAGCGGGAGGCCCTCCAATGAGCAGTTCTTC	CASRTSGRPSNEQFF
TRBJ2-5	-	TRBD2	TRBV2	TGTGCCAGCGTCCCTGCTAGCGGCGAGACCCAGTACTTC	CASVPASGETQYF
TRBJ2-2	few	-	TRBV13	TGTGCCAGCAGCTCGCAGGGGAACACCGGGGAGCTGTTTTTT	CASSSQGNTGELFF
TRBJ1-5	-	-	TRBV6-5	TGTGCCAGCAGTTACGGCTCAGGGGTTCAGCCCCAGCATTTT	CASSYGSGVQPQHF
TRBJ1-2	-	-	TRBV5-4	TGTGCCAGCAGCTTCGGGACGGACATTTCTAGCTATGGCTACACCTTC	CASSFGTDISSYGYTF
TRBJ1-6	-	-	TRBV5-1	TGCGCCAGCAGCCTGGGTCTGGCCGGCAGTAAGCTCCTCCACTTT	CASSLGLAGSKLLHF
TRBJ2-5	-	-	TRBV5-8	TGTGCCAGCAGCTTGGTAACCGGGACAAACCAAGAGACCCAGTACTTC	CASSLVTGTNQETQYF
TRBJ2-7	-	TRBD1	TRBV28	TGTGCCAGCAGGTCCCCGGGACAGGGGTCTGGTTACGAGCAGTACTTC	CASRSPGQGSGYEQYF
TRBJ2-5	-	-	TRBV27	TGTGCCAGCAGTTCGCTGGGCAGACAAGAGACCCAGTACTTC	CASSSLGRQETQYF
TRBJ1-4	-	TRBD1	TRBV7-2	TGTGCCAGCAGCTTAGTCGGGACAGTTAATGAAAAACTGTTTTTT	CASSLVGTVNEKLFF
TRBJ1-1	once	-	TRBV18	TGTGCCAGCTCACCCCAACCGAACACTGAAGCTTTCTTT	CASSPQPNTEAFF
TRBJ2-3	once	-	TRBV7-9	TGTGCCAGCAGCTCGACCCAGGGTCATGACAGCACAGATACGCAGTATTTT	CASSSTQGHDSTDTQYF
TRBJ2-7	-	TRBD1	TRBV5-6	TGTGCCAGCAGCCGCGGACAGGGAAGCTCCTACGAGCAGTACTTC	CASSRGQGSSYEQYF
TRBJ1-5	-	-	TRBV4-2	TGTGCCAGCAGCCAAGAAGGCGGGCTTAGCAATCAGCCCCAGCATTTT	CASSQEGGLSNQPQHF
TRBJ1-5	-	-	TRBV6-1	TGTGCCAGCAGTGAAGGGGCACAGGGTTGGCGAAGGCCCCAGCATTTT	CASSEGAQGWRRPQHF
TRBJ2-1	-	-	TRBV7-9	TGTGCCAGCAGCTTAGGGGGGCGGGCAGGGCAGTTCTTC	CASSLGGRAGQFF
TRBJ1-3	-	-	TRBV7-4	TGTGCCAGCAGCCCCGAGGCCCTAAGAGTCACCATATATTTT	CASSPEALRVTIYF
TRBJ2-1	once	TRBD2	TRBV20-1	TGCAGTGCTAGCGGGGGGGGTGAGCAGTTCTTC	CSASGGGEQFF
TRBJ2-3	-	-	TRBV18	TGTGCCAGCTCAGGCCAGTCGGCCGACTCAGATACGCAGTATTTT	CASSGQSADSDTQYF
TRBJ1-2	-	TRBD1	TRBV6-5	TGTGCCAGCAGTTACTCCCCGGGACAGGGGGTCTATGGCTACACCTTC	CASSYSPGQGVYGYTF
TRBJ1-5	-	-	TRBV28	TGTGCCAGCAGTTGGGTTAGCAATCAGCCCCAGCATTTT	CASSWVSNQPQHF
TRBJ2-3	-	TRBD1	TRBV9	TGTGCCAGCAGCGCTACAGGGGGGAACACAGATACGCAGTATTTT	CASSATGGNTDTQYF
TRBJ1-1	few	TRBD1	TRBV18	TGTGCCAGCTCACCCGCGACAGGGGCCCGCTCAAGAGACACTGAAGCTTTCTTT	CASSPATGARSRDTEAFF
TRBJ1-3	-	-	TRBV29-1	TGCAGCGTTGCGGACCCAGGGTTGGGGAGTACCACCATATATTTT	CSVADPGLGSTTIYF
TRBJ1-5	-	-	TRBV25-1	TGTGCCAGCAGTGGTGGGACGGATCAGCCCCAGCATTTT	CASSGGTDQPQHF
TRBJ1-5	-	-	TRBV2	TGTGCCAGCAGTGAATTGGAGGTGAGCAATCAGCCCCAGCATTTT	CASSELEVSNQPQHF